Below, one TCR beta chain is given with its context. Its antigen is not known. The data are from a study of cytomegalovirus exposure and HLA in healthy donors. General study points: The likely explanation for a cluster of highly shared sequence variants was sequencing artifact. Sequences of the TCR beta chain were said to predict the HLA-A and HLA-B alleles of most subjects accurately.

The germline V and J ends were trimmed by 3 bases and 3 bases, with 21 bases remaining between them. Germline loops: CDR1 SQVTM, CDR2 ANQGSEA. The CDR3 extends over 16 amino acids. The study ran its PCR with 60 Vbeta and 13 Jbeta primers. Assay: immunoSEQ multiplex PCR; the TCRdb copy retains only in-frame clones and omits some. The table records under 150,000 clones, over 60% of them present only once. Sequencing was performed on PBMCs. This TCR was sampled from a woman in her 40s in good health and CMV-seronegative. The V gene is TRBV29-1, the J gene TRBJ2-7; tentative D call: TRBD2 (5 bases). Written as DNA, the CDR3 is TGCAGCGTTGACGGGGTCGGGAACTCCGGCGGCTACGAGCAGTACTTC. Its protein product is CSVDGVGNSGGYEQYF.